This T cell receptor (beta chain) was identified during a study of CXCR3-negative and CXCR3-positive naive CD8 T cells. The CDR3 covers 16 residues. From germline, CDR1 is MDHEN and CDR2 SYDVKM. Details on this clonotype: Antigen specificity is unknown.

Libraries of TRB cDNA were made by 5' RACE and carried UMIs. TCRdb re-called the 5' RACE reads, yielding one record per CDR3 amino acid sequence without DNA. The table lists roughly 41,000 distinct CDR3 sequences. Points from the study as a whole: Comparison of naive CXCR3-negative and CXCR3-positive cells revealed similar TRBV-TRBJ usage, while memory cells differed.

Sequenced sample: memory CD8+ T cells from blood. The TCR was taken from a human donor in good health. Some clones in this sample may be carry-over from other donors' samples. V and J are TRBV28 and TRBJ1-5; TCRdb calls TRBD1, which cannot be checked without DNA. CDR3 in amino acids: CASSLPAGYSNQPQHF.